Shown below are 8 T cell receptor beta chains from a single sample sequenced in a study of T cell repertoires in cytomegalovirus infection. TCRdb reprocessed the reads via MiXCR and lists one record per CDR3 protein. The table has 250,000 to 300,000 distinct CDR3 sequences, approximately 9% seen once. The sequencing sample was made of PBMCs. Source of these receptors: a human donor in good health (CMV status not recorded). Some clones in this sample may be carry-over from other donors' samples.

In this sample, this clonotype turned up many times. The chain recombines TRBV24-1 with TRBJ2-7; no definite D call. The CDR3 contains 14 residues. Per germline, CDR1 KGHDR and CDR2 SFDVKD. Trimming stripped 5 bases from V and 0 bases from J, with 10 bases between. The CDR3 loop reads CATSVVRTSYEQYF. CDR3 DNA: TGTGCCACCAGTGTGGTCAGGACCTCCTACGAGCAGTACTTC.

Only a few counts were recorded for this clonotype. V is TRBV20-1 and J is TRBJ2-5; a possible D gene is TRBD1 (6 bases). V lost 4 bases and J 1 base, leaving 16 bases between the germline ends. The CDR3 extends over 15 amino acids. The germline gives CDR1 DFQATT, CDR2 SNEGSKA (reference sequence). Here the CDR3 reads CSATAWTAPQETQYF. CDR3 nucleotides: TGCAGTGCTACAGCATGGACAGCACCCCAAGAGACCCAGTACTTC.

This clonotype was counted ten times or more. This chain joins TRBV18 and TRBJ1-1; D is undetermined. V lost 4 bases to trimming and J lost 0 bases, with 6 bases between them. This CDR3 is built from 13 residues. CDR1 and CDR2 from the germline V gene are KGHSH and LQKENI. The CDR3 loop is CASSLKLNTEAFF. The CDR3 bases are TGTGCCAGCTCACTTAAGCTGAACACTGAAGCTTTCTTT.

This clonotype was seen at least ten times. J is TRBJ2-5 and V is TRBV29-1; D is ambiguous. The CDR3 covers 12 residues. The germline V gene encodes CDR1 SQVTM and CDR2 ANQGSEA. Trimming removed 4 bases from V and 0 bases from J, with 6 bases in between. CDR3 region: CSVGKHQETQYF. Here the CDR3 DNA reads TGCAGCGTTGGGAAGCACCAAGAGACCCAGTACTTC.

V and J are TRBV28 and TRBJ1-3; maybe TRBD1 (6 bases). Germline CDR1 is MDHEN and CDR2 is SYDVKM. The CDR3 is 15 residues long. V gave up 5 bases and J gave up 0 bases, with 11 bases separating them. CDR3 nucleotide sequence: TGTGCCAGCAGTGGACAGTTACGCTCTGGAAACACCATATATTTT. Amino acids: CASSGQLRSGNTIYF.

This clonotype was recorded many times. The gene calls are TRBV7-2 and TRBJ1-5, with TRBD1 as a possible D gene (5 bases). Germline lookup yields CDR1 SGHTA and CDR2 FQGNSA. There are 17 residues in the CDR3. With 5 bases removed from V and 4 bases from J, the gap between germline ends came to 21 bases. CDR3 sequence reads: CASSPGKKGLGNQPQHF. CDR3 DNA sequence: TGTGCCAGCAGCCCAGGGAAAAAGGGGCTGGGGAATCAGCCCCAGCATTTT.

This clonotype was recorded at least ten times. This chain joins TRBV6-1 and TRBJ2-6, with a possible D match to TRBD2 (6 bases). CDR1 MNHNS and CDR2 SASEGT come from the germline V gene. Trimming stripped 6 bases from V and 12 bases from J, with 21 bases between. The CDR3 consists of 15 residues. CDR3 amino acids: CASRIVALGGSVLTF. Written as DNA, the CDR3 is TGTGCCAGCAGGATCGTAGCGTTGGGGGGATCCGTCCTGACTTTC.

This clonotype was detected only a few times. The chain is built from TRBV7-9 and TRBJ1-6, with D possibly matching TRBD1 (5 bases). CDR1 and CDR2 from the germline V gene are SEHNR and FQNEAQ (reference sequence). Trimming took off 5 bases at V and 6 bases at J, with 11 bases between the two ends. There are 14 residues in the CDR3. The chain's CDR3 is CASSAGTVNSPLHF. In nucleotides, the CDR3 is TGTGCCAGCAGCGCCGGGACGGTTAATTCACCCCTCCACTTT.